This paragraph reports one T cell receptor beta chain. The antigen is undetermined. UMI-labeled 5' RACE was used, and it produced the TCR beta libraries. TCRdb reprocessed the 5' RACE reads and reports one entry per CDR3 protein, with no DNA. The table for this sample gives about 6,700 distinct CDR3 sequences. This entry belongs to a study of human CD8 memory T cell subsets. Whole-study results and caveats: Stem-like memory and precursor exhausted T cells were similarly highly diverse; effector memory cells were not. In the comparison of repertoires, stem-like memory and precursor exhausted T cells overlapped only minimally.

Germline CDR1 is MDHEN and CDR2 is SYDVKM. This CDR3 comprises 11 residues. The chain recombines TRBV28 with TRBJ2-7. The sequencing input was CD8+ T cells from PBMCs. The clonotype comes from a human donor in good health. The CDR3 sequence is CASSANYEQYF.